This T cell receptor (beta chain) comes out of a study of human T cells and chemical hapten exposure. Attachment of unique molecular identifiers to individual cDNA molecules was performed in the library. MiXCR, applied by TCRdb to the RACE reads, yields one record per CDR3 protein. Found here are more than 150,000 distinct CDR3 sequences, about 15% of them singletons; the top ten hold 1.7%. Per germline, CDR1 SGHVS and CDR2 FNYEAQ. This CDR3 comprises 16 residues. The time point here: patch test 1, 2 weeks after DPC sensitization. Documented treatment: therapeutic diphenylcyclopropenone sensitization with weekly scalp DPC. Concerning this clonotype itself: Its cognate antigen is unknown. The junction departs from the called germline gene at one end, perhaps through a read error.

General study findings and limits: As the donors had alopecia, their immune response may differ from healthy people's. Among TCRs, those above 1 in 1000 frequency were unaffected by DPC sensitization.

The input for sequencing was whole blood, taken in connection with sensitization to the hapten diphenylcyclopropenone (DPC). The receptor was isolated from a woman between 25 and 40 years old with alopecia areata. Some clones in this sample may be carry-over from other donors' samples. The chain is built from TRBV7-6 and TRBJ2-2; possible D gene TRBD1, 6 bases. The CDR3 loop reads CASSSKPGQNTGVLFF. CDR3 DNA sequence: TGTGCCAGCAGCTCTAAACCGGGACAAAACACCGGGGTGCTGTTTTTT.